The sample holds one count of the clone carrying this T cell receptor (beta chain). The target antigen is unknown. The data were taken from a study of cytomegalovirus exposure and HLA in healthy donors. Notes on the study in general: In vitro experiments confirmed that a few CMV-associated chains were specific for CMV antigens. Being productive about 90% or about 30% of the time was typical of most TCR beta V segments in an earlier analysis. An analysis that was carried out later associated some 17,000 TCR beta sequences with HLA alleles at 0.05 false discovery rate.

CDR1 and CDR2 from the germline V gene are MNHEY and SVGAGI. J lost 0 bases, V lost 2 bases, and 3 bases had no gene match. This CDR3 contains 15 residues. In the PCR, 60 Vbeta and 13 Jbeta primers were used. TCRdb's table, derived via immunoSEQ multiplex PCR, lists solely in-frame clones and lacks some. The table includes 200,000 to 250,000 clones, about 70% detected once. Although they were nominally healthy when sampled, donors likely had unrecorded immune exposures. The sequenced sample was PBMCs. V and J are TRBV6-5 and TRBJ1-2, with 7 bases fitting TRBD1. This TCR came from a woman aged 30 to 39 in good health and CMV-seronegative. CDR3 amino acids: CASSYRDSTNYGYTF. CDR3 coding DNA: TGTGCCAGCAGTTACCGGGACAGCACTAACTATGGCTACACCTTC.